The 11 T cell receptor beta chains listed next were all sequenced from one sample in a study of T-cell memory formation after mild COVID-19. MiXCR, run by TCRdb on the 5' RACE reads, gives a single entry per CDR3 protein. The sample lists fewer than 350,000 distinct CDR3 sequences, roughly 15% occurring once. The sample comprised PBMCs or a T cell subset sorted from them (not recorded which). Every receptor here comes from a young man who had mild COVID-19 (a few samples of this study predate the infection). Cell type and time point are not known.

This chain links TRBV5-1 with TRBJ2-1; TRBD1 might be the D (6 bases). Trimming pared 0 bases from V and 9 bases from J, leaving 19 bases between. The germline gives CDR1 SGHRS, CDR2 YFSETQ. CDR3 size: 16 residues. CDR3 sequence (DNA): TGCGCCAGCAGCTTGGAAGGGGGAAGCAGCCAAGGTGAGCAGTTCTTC. Its protein product is CASSLEGGSSQGEQFF. Based on the CDR3 plus reference TRBV5-1 and TRBJ2-1, the full variable domain is KAGVTQTPRYLIKTRGQQVTLSCSPISGHRSVSWYQQTPGQGLQFLFEYFSETQRNKGNFPGRFSGRQFSNSRSEMNVSTLELGDSALYLCASSLEGGSSQGEQFFGPGTRLTVL.

The rearrangement uses TRBV7-6 and TRBJ2-7; D may be TRBD1 or TRBD2 (5 bases each). The germline V gene has CDR1 SGHVS and CDR2 FNYEAQ. Between the trimmed V and J ends, which lost 4 bases and 7 bases, there was a span of 14 bases. There are 13 residues in the CDR3. The DNA of the CDR3 is TGTGCCAGCAGCTGGGGACCCGAGAGGGAGCAGTACGTC. This encodes CASSWGPEREQYV.

CDR3 region: CASSQDRWGSTNYGYTF. CDR3 sequence (DNA): TGCGCCAGCAGCCAAGATCGATGGGGCAGCACTAACTATGGCTACACCTTC. This chain joins TRBV4-3 and TRBJ1-2, with D tentatively TRBD1 (5 bases). V dropped 0 bases and J dropped 0 bases, with 14 bases sitting between them. Germline values: CDR1 LGHNA, CDR2 YSLEER. The CDR3 sequence is 17 residues long.

This chain links TRBV4-2 with TRBJ1-2, with unresolved D. CDR3 length: 18 residues. Trimming took 0 bases from V and 0 from J, leaving 17 bases between them. Per the germline V gene, CDR1 is LGHNA and CDR2 is YNFKEQ. The CDR3 DNA reads TGTGCCAGCAGCCAAGATCTGGTGGCTCTTAAAGCTAACTATGGCTACACCTTC. Translation gives CASSQDLVALKANYGYTF.

This clonotype was counted many times. The V and J genes are TRBV6-5 and TRBJ2-3; tentatively, D is TRBD2 (7 bases). V lost 8 bases and J lost 2, with 20 bases in between. The CDR3 runs 16 residues. Germline V gene sequence: CDR1 MNHEY, CDR2 SVGAGI. CDR3 protein: CASGSVGGRDTDTQYF. As DNA, the CDR3 is TGTGCCAGCGGGTCTGTGGGGGGGCGGGACACAGATACGCAGTATTTT.

This clonotype has more than one count but fewer than ten. The V and J genes are TRBV27 and TRBJ2-3, with a weak D call TRBD1 (5 bases). The CDR3 loop spans 14 amino acids. Trimming removed 2 bases at V and 2 bases at J, with 8 bases between. Germline-derived CDR1 and CDR2 are MNHEY and SMNVEV (reference sequence). The CDR3 sequence: CASSLGRVTDTQYF. The CDR3, as DNA: TGTGCCAGCAGTTTAGGCAGGGTCACAGATACGCAGTATTTT.

The chain has TRBV9 and TRBJ2-1; no clear D gene. Germline CDR1 is SGDLS and CDR2 is YYNGEE. V lost 0 bases to trimming and J lost 0 bases, with 10 bases between them. This CDR3 has 16 amino acids. DNA of the CDR3: TGTGCCAGCAGCGTAGGTATTCTGAGCTCCTACAATGAGCAGTTCTTC. It translates to CASSVGILSSYNEQFF.

The rearrangement links TRBV20-1 to TRBJ2-7, with no clear D. V gave up 6 bases and J gave up 2 bases, with 14 bases separating them. The CDR3 loop spans 13 amino acids. Germline CDR1 DFQATT, CDR2 SNEGSKA (reference sequence). CDR3 loop: CSADMDGTYEQYV. The CDR3 DNA sequence: TGCAGTGCCGACATGGACGGCACCTACGAGCAGTACGTC.

This clonotype was detected many times. The rearrangement joins TRBV11-2 to TRBJ2-1, with a possible D match to TRBD2 (6 bases). The CDR3 is 13 residues long. Trimming removed 0 bases at V and 7 bases at J, with 7 bases between. CDR1 and CDR2 (germline): SGHAT, FQNNGV. The CDR3 region is CASSLDLANEQFF. CDR3 in DNA: TGTGCCAGCAGCTTAGACCTAGCGAATGAGCAGTTCTTC.

This clonotype was picked up a small number of times. V and J are TRBV5-6 and TRBJ1-1; D remains ambiguous. V was trimmed by 0 bases and J by 5 bases, leaving 11 bases between them. Germline CDR1 reads SGHDT; CDR2 reads YYEEEE. The CDR3 totals 14 residues. The DNA of the CDR3 is TGTGCCAGCAGCTTGGCATGGGGTTGGACTGAAGCTTTCTTT. As protein: CASSLAWGWTEAFF.

There are a few counts of this clonotype. The chain carries TRBV4-1 and TRBJ1-5; D not certain. This CDR3 has 16 amino acids. V dropped 0 bases and J dropped 6 bases, with 15 bases sitting between them. Per the germline V gene, CDR1 is MGHRA and CDR2 is YSYEKL. The CDR3 sequence is CASSQDPGGVSQPQHF. In DNA form, the CDR3 reads TGCGCCAGCAGCCAAGATCCGGGAGGTGTCAGTCAGCCCCAGCATTTT.